This record concerns one T cell receptor beta chain sequence. The sample belongs to a study of blood T cell repertoires in COVID-19. At the level of the study: Acute and convalescent COVID-19 samples came from the United States, Italy and Spain. The cDNA or gDNA used as material had been derived from T cells, B-cell-depleted T cells, or PBMCs.

V lost 3 bases and J lost 6, with 5 bases in between. The length of the CDR3 is 11 residues. Germline CDR1 reads SEHNR; CDR2 reads FQNEAQ (reference sequence). In the original processing: Scientists estimated how many nucleated cells there were by amplifying reference gene primers. Generated by immunoSEQ multiplex PCR, the TCRdb table keeps only in-frame clones and is missing some. The V and J calls and clone size are taken from that table; D and trimming were inferred from the DNA. The sample holds 90,000 to 120,000 clones, 71% seen once. Sequencing was performed on peripheral blood. The clonotype comes from a woman aged 40 to 50 with acute or convalescent COVID-19. This chain links TRBV7-9 with TRBJ1-1; unclear D gene. CDR3 sequence: CASSFVAEAFF. CDR3 in DNA: TGTGCCAGCAGCTTTGTCGCTGAAGCTTTCTTT.